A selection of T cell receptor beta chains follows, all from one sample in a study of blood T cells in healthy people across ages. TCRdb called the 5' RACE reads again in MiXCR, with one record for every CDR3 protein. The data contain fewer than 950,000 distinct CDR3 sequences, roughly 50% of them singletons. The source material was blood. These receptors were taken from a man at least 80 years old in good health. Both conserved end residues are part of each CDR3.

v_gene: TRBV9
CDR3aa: CASSAPTGPQETQYF

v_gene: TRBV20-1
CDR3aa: CSARTVDSPLQFF

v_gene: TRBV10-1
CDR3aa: CASSASRLGVNEQFF

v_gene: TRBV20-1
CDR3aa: CSARKLGGNEQYF

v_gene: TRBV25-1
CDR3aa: CASSGTITSPLHF

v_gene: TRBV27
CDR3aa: CASSLHEKGTEAFF

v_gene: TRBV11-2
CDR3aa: CASSLAPDRAYGYTF

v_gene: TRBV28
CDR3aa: CASCTGGNNQPQHF

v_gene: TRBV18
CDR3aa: CASSSGQRSTDTQYF

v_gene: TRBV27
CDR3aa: CASSKQLNTEAFF

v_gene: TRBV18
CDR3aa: CASSGSSYEQCF

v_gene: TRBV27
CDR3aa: CASSPRQGMDNEQYF

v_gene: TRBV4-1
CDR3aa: CASSQLPGISYNEQFF

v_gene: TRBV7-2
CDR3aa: CASSLGLAYEQYF

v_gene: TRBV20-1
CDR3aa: CSAVGGMGGETQYF

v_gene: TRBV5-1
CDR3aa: CASSSRDRGGLDTQYF

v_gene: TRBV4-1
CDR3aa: CASSQGGGQGYEQYF

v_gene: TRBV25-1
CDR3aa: CASSGEGTDYGYTF

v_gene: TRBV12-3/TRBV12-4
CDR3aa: CASSTRDSSNQPQHF

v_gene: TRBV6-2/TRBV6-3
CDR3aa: CASSLLWEQYF

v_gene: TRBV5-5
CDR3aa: CASSYATLEQYF

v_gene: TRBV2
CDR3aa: CASRATGSTEAFF

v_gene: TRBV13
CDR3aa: CASSLEGSNSPLHF

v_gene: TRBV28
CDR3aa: CACSGSGSTDTQYF

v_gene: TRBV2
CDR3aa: CASSEDGPYGYTF

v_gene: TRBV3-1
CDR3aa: CASSPIRLAGYNEQYF

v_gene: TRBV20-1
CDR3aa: CSARVGANSYEQYF

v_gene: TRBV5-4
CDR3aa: CASSQTGGRREQYF

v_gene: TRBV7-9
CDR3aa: CASSQGTSGSPRYAYF

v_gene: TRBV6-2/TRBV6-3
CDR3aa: CASRSGTEAFF

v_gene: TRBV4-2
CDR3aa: CASSQPPRNEQFF

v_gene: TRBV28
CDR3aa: CASTGGLNQPQHF

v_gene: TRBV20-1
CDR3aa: CSARTSGRPRGREQFF

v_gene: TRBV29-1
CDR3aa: CSVAPGQGTYGYTF

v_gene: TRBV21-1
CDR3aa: CASAGGTGGAGQPYEQYF

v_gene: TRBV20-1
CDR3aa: CSGTGGDEQYF

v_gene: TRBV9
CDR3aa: CASSDIEADTQYF

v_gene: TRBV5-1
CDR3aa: CASSLGLAGDRKEQFF

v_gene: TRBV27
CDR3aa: CASSLFRRDGYEQYF

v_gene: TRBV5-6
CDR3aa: CASSLAGQGARNEQFF

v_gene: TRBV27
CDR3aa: CASSPGSYNSPLHF

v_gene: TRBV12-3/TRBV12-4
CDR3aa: CASSLGKGGYGYTF

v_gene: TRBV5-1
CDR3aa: CASSLAGVYAYF

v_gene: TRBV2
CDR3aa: CATSRTSGAQETQYF

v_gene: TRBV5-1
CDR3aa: CASSSGLAGGPNEQFF

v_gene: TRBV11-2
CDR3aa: CASSASRKSNYGYTF

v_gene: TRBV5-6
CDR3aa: CASSLTGPLNIQYF

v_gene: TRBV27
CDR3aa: CASSSLAGADNEQFF

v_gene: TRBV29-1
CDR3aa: CSVQPQGMRAFF

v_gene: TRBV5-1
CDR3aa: CASTAGTGNYEQYF

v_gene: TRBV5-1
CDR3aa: CASSLGTTVPLAKNIQYF

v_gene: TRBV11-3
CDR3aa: CASSLGTASGANVLSF

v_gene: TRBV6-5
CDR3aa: CASSDSRGQYF

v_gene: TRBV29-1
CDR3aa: CSVELYQETQYF

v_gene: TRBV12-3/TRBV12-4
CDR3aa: CASRTGTVNEKLFF

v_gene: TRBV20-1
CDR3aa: CSAPGTGEETQYF

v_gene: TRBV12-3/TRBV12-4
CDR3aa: CASSPGPGQAARYSNQPQHF